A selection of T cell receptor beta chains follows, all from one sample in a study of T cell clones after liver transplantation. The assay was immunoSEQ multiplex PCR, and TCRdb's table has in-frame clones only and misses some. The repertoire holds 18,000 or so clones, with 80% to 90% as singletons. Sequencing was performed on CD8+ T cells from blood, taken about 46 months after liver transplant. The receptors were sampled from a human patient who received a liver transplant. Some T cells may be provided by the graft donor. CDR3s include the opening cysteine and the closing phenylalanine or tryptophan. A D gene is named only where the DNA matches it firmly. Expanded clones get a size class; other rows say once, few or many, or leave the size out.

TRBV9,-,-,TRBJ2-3,CASSVGELTDTQYF,TGTGCCAGCAGCGTAGGGGAGTTGACAGATACGCAGTATTTT
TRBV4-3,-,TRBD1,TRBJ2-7,CASSLGQGTPYEQYF,TGCGCCAGCAGCCTCGGACAGGGGACACCCTACGAGCAGTACTTC
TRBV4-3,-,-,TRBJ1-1,CASSPYSTENTEAFF,TGCGCCAGCAGCCCATACTCGACAGAGAACACTGAAGCTTTCTTT
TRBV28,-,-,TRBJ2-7,CASSLIGAYEQYF,TGTGCCAGCAGTTTAATCGGGGCCTACGAGCAGTACTTC
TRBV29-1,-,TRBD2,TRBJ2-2,CSGGPGGDGELFF,TGCAGCGGGGGACCCGGGGGGGACGGGGAGCTGTTTTTT
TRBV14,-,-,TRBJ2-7,CASSQGLTRAQYF,TGTGCCAGCAGCCAAGGGCTTACTCGGGCGCAGTACTTC
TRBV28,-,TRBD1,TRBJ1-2,CASSLYEGAGNYGYTF,TGTGCCAGCAGTTTATATGAGGGGGCCGGGAACTATGGCTACACCTTC
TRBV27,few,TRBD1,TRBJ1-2,CASSLTGVGYGYTF,TGTGCCAGCAGTTTAACAGGGGTTGGCTATGGCTACACCTTC
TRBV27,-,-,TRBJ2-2,CASKITGITGELFF,TGTGCCAGCAAAATAACAGGGATCACCGGGGAGCTGTTTTTT
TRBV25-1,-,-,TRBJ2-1,CASSEYSGLAGEQFF,TGTGCCAGCAGTGAATATTCAGGATTAGCCGGTGAGCAGTTCTTC
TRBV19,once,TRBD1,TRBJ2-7,CASSWGQAYEQYF,TGTGCCAGTAGCTGGGGACAGGCCTACGAGCAGTACTTC
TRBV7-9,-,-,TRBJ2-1,CASSLGYGSDNEQFF,TGTGCCAGCAGCTTAGGGTATGGGTCCGACAATGAGCAGTTCTTC
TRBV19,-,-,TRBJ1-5,CASSPVGGPLHQPQHF,TGTGCCAGTAGCCCCGTGGGGGGCCCCCTGCATCAGCCCCAGCATTTT
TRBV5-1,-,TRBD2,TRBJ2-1,CATALAGSNEQFF,TGCGCCACCGCACTAGCGGGGTCCAATGAGCAGTTCTTC
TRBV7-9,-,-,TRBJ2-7,CASSLIQGFTYF,TGTGCCAGCAGCTTGATCCAGGGATTTACGTACTTC
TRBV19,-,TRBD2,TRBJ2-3,CASSTMTSGTDTQYF,TGTGCCAGTAGTACAATGACTAGCGGGACAGATACGCAGTATTTT
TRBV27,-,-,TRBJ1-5,CASSPEVNQPQHF,TGTGCCAGCAGCCCGGAGGTTAACCAGCCCCAGCATTTT
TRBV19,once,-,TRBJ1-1,CASMTGPNTEAFF,TGTGCCAGTATGACGGGGCCGAACACTGAAGCTTTCTTT
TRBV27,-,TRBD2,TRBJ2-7,CASSARGLAGEYEQYF,TGTGCCAGCAGCGCCAGGGGACTAGCGGGGGAATACGAGCAGTACTTC
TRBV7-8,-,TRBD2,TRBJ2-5,CASSRTSGSGGETQYF,TGTGCCAGCAGTCGGACTAGCGGGAGTGGGGGTGAGACCCAGTACTTC
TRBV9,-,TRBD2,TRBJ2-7,CASSVASGNYEQYF,TGTGCCAGCAGCGTCGCTAGCGGGAACTACGAGCAGTACTTC
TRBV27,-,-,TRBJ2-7,CASSFGSGEQYF,TGTGCCAGCAGTTTCGGTTCCGGCGAGCAGTACTTC
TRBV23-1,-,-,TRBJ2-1,CATSPTGNNEQFF,TGCGCCACCAGCCCAACGGGGAACAATGAGCAGTTCTTC
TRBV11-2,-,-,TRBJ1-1,CASSPPPNTEAFF,TGTGCCAGCAGCCCCCCGCCGAACACTGAAGCTTTCTTT
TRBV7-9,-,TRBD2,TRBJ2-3,CASSDPLAGTSTDTQYF,TGTGCCAGCAGCGACCCGCTAGCGGGTACTAGCACAGATACGCAGTATTTT
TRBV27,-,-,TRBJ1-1,CASSTGTILAEAFF,TGTGCCAGCAGTACCGGGACAATTCTCGCTGAAGCTTTCTTT
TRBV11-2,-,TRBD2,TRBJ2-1,CASSLSAGVRNEQFF,TGTGCCAGCAGCTTATCAGCGGGAGTTCGGAATGAGCAGTTCTTC
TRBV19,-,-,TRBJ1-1,CASSLSLMNTEAFF,TGTGCCAGTAGTCTCTCCCTTATGAACACTGAAGCTTTCTTT
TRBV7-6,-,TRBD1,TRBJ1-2,CASSFLGTGAGGYTF,TGTGCCAGCAGCTTTCTCGGGACAGGGGCTGGGGGCTACACCTTC